This T cell receptor beta chain was observed in a study of blood T cell repertoires in COVID-19 (dated by TCRdb to about 2020). With regard to the full study: The collaborator samples originated in the United States, Italy and Spain and spanned the acute and convalescent phases of COVID-19. The prospective study material was composed of cDNA or gDNA derived from T cells, B-cell-depleted T cells, or PBMCs. Deeply sampled blood TCRbeta repertoires from subjects exposed to, actively infected with, or recovered from COVID-19 were included in the dataset. The repertoires were released in a freely available public database meant as a resource for research on the immune response to SARS-CoV-2. The samples were drawn from the first 160 participants of the ongoing ImmuneRACE study and from 1,254 subjects provided by 6 global collaborators. A de-identified subject ID, COVID-19 status, age in years and sex were almost always included in the sample metadata. Where available, HLA class I and class II types were taken from metadata supplied by the sample provider and were not determined by assay-based typing.

Collaborating institutions collected whole blood in K2EDTA tubes following their own protocols. Collaborator samples were shipped for TCRbeta analysis as frozen whole blood, isolated PBMCs, or DNA extracted from either sample type. The immunoSEQ Assay, a bias-controlled multiplex PCR, was used to amplify TCRbeta CDR3 regions from genomic DNA. Concerning the study's data processing: Within the assay, amplification of reference gene primers was used to estimate how many nucleated cells each sample contained. To quantify the absolute abundance of each unique TCRbeta CDR3 rearrangement, sequence reads were collapsed and filtered. Productive Simpson clonality was computed per sample as the square root of Simpson's diversity index over productive rearrangements. Held by TCRdb, this immuneACCESS table contains in-frame sequences only and omits some clones. Under half of the omission traces to an unresolved V gene where checked; the cause of the rest is unknown. V, J and clone size derive from that table, while D and trimming were established from the DNA sequence. The sample table holds 100,000 to 130,000 clones, of which around 88% were seen once. The ten largest clonotypes hold roughly 6.6% of the sample.

With regard to this clone: Its antigen remains unidentified. Per-base quality was not reported, and no clone a single base away is much larger than it.

Reading from cysteine to phenylalanine, the CDR3 counts 15 amino acids. The read is trimmed to its CDR3 DNA, 45 bases read in frame from base 1. The germline V gene sets CDR1 to SGDLS and CDR2 to YYNGEE. The germline V end is reduced by 4 bases and the J end by 1 base; junction bases left unmatched: 5. On the study overall, not on this receptor specifically: The quantity of clinical and demographic metadata differed by source and by participant and was supplied without curation.

Rearrangement joined TRBV9 to TRBJ2-3, with TRBD2 identical over 8 junction bases. The receptor was isolated from a man aged 50-60 years with active or convalescent COVID-19. Sequenced: peripheral blood. This receptor carries the CDR3 CASSLLAGRTDTQYF. The DNA is as follows: TGTGCCAGCAGCCTCCTAGCGGGCCGCACAGATACGCAGTATTTT.